This record concerns one TCR beta chain sequence. Its matching antigen is unknown. The data stem from a study of cytomegalovirus exposure and HLA in healthy donors. Study conclusions and caveats: Reportedly, fewer N-insertions than the approximately 600-donor mean appeared in an Asian-associated ancestry cluster in a later analysis. Clonal expansion, a later analysis showed, was greater in HLA-associated TCR beta chains than in equally common others.

Vbeta (60) and Jbeta (13) primers were used in the PCR. Method: immunoSEQ multiplex PCR; TCRdb's copy keeps in-frame clones and lacks some. Recorded for this sample: roughly 31,000 clones. The receptor comes from a man aged 25-45 years in good health and CMV-seronegative. Sequences were obtained from PBMCs.

The CDR3 nucleotides read TGTGCCAGCAGCTCCACTACTAGCTGGGGGGAGACCCAGTACTTC. Protein: CASSSTTSWGETQYF. The V gene is TRBV5-8, the J gene TRBJ2-5, with D tentatively TRBD2 (6 bases). The CDR3 is 15 residues long. Germline lookup yields CDR1 SGHTS and CDR2 YDEGEE. V gave up 3 bases and J gave up 5 bases, with 17 bases separating them.